These 12 T cell receptor beta chains were sequenced from one sample in a study of T-cell memory formation after mild COVID-19. TCRdb used MiXCR to reprocess the 5' RACE reads, holding one entry per CDR3 protein. Of about 360,000 distinct CDR3 sequences listed, 13% are singletons. Source material: PBMCs or a T cell subset sorted from them (not recorded which). The receptors stem from a young man who had mild COVID-19 (a few samples of this study predate the infection). Cell type and time point are not known.

In its sample, this clonotype was seen a few times. V and J are TRBV6-5 and TRBJ1-1; tentatively, D is TRBD1 (6 bases). CDR1 and CDR2 (germline): MNHEY, SVGAGI. Trimming cost V 0 bases and J 3 bases, with 11 bases left between them. The CDR3 runs 15 residues. The CDR3 nucleotides read TGTGCCAGCAGTTACTCGAGGGGGGTTGACACTGAAGCTTTCTTT. Its translation: CASSYSRGVDTEAFF.

This clonotype was detected many times. This sequence joins TRBV5-5 and TRBJ2-1, with 10 bases lining up with TRBD1. Trimming at V came to 7 bases and at J to 3 bases, leaving 7 bases not matched to a gene. Germline assignment: CDR1 SGHKS and CDR2 YYEKEE (reference sequence). There are 15 residues in the CDR3. CDR3 amino acids: CASARGQGLYNEQFF. DNA of the CDR3: TGTGCCAGCGCTAGGGGACAGGGGCTCTACAATGAGCAGTTCTTC.

This chain connects TRBV3-2 to TRBJ2-1; whether TRBD1, the table's D call, matches the DNA was not checked. TRBV3-2 is shown as a pseudogene. This CDR3 has 15 amino acids. CDR3 bases: TGTGCCAGCACTAACCGGGCGGGGGTCCTCAATGAGCAGTTCTTC. The encoded protein is CASTNRAGVLNEQFF.

The table lists this clonotype with a few counts. The chain combines TRBV6-1 with TRBJ2-1; D is ambiguous. CDR3 length: 13 amino acids. Germline V CDR1 and CDR2: MNHNS, SASEGT. The V end was cut by 6 bases, the J end by 8 bases, with 14 bases between. CDR3 loop: CASRGPLPHEQFF. The CDR3 DNA reads TGTGCCAGCAGGGGTCCCCTCCCCCATGAGCAGTTCTTC.

The J gene is TRBJ2-1, the V gene TRBV5-1; D unresolved. CDR1 and CDR2 (germline): SGHRS, YFSETQ. V was pared by 0 bases and J by 11 bases, with 6 bases between. CDR3 length: 11 residues. The chain's CDR3 is CASSLDSQQFF. CDR3 nucleotides: TGCGCCAGCAGCTTGGACAGCCAGCAGTTCTTC.

The CDR3 DNA follows: TGTGCCAGCAGCTTAGGTGGGCAGCCCCTGGGAAAGAATGAGCAGTTCTTC. It encodes CASSLGGQPLGKNEQFF. V gene TRBV11-3 combines with J gene TRBJ2-1, with D unclear. Trimming took off 1 base at V and 7 bases at J, with 20 bases between the two ends. The CDR3 totals 17 residues. Germline V gene sequence: CDR1 SGHNT, CDR2 YENEEA.

This clonotype has only a few counts. The chain couples TRBV7-3 to TRBJ2-1; possibly TRBD1 or TRBD2 for D (5 bases each). CDR3 length equals 15 residues. Trimming took 4 bases from V and 4 from J, leaving 14 bases between them. Germline CDR1 and CDR2: SGHTA and FQGTGA. The CDR3, as DNA: TGTGCCAGCAGCTCCGACGGGGCATTTTACAATGAGCAGTTCTTC. This encodes CASSSDGAFYNEQFF.

CDR3 sequence (DNA): TGTGCCAGCACCCGGGGCACCGTGGGTACTGAAGCTTTCTTT. This encodes CASTRGTVGTEAFF. V gene TRBV5-6 combines with J gene TRBJ1-1; D is possibly TRBD1 (5 bases). The CDR3 spans 14 residues. Trimming shortened V by 6 bases and J by 5 bases, and 17 bases separated the two germline ends. From germline, CDR1 is SGHDT and CDR2 YYEEEE.

The rearrangement joins TRBV7-2 to TRBJ1-5; TRBD1 matches at 10 bases. The J segment lost 6 bases and the V segment lost 3 bases, leaving 5 bases of the junction unmatched. Germline V gives CDR1 SGHTA, CDR2 FQGNSA. This CDR3 has 15 residues. CDR3 sequence reads: CASSFRTGGRQPQHF. Here the CDR3 DNA reads TGTGCCAGCAGCTTTCGGACAGGGGGGCGTCAGCCCCAGCATTTT.

This clonotype was seen a handful of times. The chain has TRBV6-5 and TRBJ2-3, with D possibly being TRBD2 (5 bases). The CDR3 has 13 residues. V lost 5 bases and J lost 6, with 12 bases in between. Germline V gives CDR1 MNHEY, CDR2 SVGAGI. The CDR3 loop is CASSPLIADTQYF. The CDR3 coding sequence is TGTGCCAGCAGTCCATTGATAGCGGATACGCAGTATTTT.

The chain joins TRBV4-3 to TRBJ2-7; 7 bases map to TRBD2. The CDR3 is 15 residues long. The germline CDR1 and CDR2 sequences are LGHNA and YSLEER. The J segment lost 3 bases and the V segment lost 3 bases, leaving 8 bases of the junction unmatched. Here the CDR3 DNA reads TGCGCCAGCAGCCAGGGAGCGGGGAATATCTACGAGCAGTACGTC. It specifies CASSQGAGNIYEQYV.

CDR3 sequence: CASSLYGRRGAQYF. The CDR3 region has the DNA TGTGCCAGCAGTTTATATGGCCGCCGGGGAGCCCAGTACTTC. V usage is TRBV12-3 or TRBV12-4 and J usage is TRBJ2-5; tentative D call: TRBD2 (5 bases). This CDR3 is 14 amino acids long. With 2 bases removed from V and 9 bases from J, the gap between germline ends came to 16 bases.